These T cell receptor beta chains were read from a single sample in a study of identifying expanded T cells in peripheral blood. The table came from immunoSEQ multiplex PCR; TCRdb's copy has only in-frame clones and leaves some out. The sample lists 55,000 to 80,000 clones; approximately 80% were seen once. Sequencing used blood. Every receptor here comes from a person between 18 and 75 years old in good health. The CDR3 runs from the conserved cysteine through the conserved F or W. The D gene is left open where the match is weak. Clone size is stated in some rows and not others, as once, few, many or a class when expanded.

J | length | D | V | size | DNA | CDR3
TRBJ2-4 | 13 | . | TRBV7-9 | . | TGTGCCAGCAGCTTAGCGGGAGCAAACATTCAGTACTTC | CASSLAGANIQYF
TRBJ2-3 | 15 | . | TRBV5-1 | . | TGCGCCAGCAGCTATGGATTTACAGCCACAGATACGCAGTATTTT | CASSYGFTATDTQYF
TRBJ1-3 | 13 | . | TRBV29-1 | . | TGCAGCGTTGCCCGGGACTCTGGAAACACCATATATTTT | CSVARDSGNTIYF
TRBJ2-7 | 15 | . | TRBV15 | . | TGTGCCACCAGCAGGGGGGGGGCGGGACCCTACGAGCAGTACTTC | CATSRGGAGPYEQYF
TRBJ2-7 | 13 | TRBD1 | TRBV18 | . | TGTGCCAGCTCATATAAACAGGGGGGAGAGCAGTACTTC | CASSYKQGGEQYF
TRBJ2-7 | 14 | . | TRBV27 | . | TGTGCCAGCTCGCCCGGAGGGTCTAGCTACGAGCAGTACTTC | CASSPGGSSYEQYF
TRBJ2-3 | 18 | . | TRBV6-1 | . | TGTGCCAGCAGTGATTCTTGGGGGGCGCGCAGAGGCACAGATACGCAGTATTTT | CASSDSWGARRGTDTQYF
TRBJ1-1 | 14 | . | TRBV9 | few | TGTGCCAGCAGCGTAGCGGGAGCGGGCACTGAAGCTTTCTTT | CASSVAGAGTEAFF
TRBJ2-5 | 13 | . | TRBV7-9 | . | TGTGCCGGCAGCTTACAGGGAGGAGAGACCCAGTACTTC | CAGSLQGGETQYF
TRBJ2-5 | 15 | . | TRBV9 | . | TGTGCCAGCAGCGTGGGGACCGGCGGTGGAGAGACCCAGTACTTC | CASSVGTGGGETQYF
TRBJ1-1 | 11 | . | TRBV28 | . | TGTGCCACCACCAATGGGTATGAAGCTTTCTTT | CATTNGYEAFF
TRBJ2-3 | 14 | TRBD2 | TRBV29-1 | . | TGCAGCGTTGCAAGCGGGGGGGCCACAGATACGCAGTATTTT | CSVASGGATDTQYF
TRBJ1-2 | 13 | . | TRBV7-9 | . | TGTGCCAGCAGCTTAGCGACCTCCTTGGGCTACACCTTC | CASSLATSLGYTF
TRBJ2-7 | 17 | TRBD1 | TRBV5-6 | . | TGTGCCAGCAGCTTGGAGGGGGCCGGTTACACCTCCTACGAGCAGTACTTC | CASSLEGAGYTSYEQYF
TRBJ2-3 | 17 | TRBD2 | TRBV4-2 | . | TGTGCCAGCAGCCCTCATAAGGGCGGGGGAGCCACAGATACGCAGTATTTT | CASSPHKGGGATDTQYF
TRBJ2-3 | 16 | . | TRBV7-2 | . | TGTGCCAGCAGCTTTAGAGGGGACCCTAGCACAGATACGCAGTATTTT | CASSFRGDPSTDTQYF
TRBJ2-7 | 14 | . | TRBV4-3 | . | TGCGCCAGCAGCCAAGATCGACAGAGCTACGAGCAGTACTTC | CASSQDRQSYEQYF
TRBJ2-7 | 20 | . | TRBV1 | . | TGCACCAGCAGCAGCCAAGCACCCCGGGCTAGCGGTTGGTTGGCCTACGAGCAGTACTTC | CTSSSQAPRASGWLAYEQYF
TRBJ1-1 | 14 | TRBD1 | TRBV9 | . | TGTGCCAGCAGCAGGGGGGAACAGGGGTGGGAAGCTTTCTTT | CASSRGEQGWEAFF
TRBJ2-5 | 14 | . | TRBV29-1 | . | TGCAGCGTTGGACAGAGGGGGTTTATGGAGACCCAGTACTTC | CSVGQRGFMETQYF
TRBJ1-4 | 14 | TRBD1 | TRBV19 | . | TGTGCCAGTAGGGACAGGGCAAGTAATGAAAAACTGTTTTTT | CASRDRASNEKLFF
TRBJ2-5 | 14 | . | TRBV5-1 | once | TGCGCCAGCTACCGGGACACAGATAAGGAGACCCAGTACTTC | CASYRDTDKETQYF
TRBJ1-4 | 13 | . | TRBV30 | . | TGTGCCTGGAGTGCCCAGCTAAATGAAAAACTGTTTTTT | CAWSAQLNEKLFF
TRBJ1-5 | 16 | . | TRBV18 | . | TGTGCCAGCTCACCGGAGGGGAGCCTAAGCAATCAGCCCCAGCATTTT | CASSPEGSLSNQPQHF
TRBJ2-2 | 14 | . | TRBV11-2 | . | TGTGCCAGCAGCTTAGTCGACGGAAGAGGGGAGCTGTTTTTT | CASSLVDGRGELFF
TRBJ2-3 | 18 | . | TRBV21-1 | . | TGTGCCAGCAGCAAAAAACCCCCATGGGGGGGCGACACAGATACGCAGTATTTT | CASSKKPPWGGDTDTQYF
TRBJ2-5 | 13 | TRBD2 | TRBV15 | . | TGTGCCACGAGTCGCTTCGGGGGGGAGACCCAGTACTTC | CATSRFGGETQYF
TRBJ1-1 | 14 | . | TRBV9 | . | TGTGCCAGCAGCCCGGGGGGTGGGGGCACTGAAGCTTTCTTT | CASSPGGGGTEAFF
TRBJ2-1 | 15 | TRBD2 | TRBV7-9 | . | TGTGCCAGCAGCCGACTATCTAGCGGAGGGAATGAGCAGTTCTTC | CASSRLSSGGNEQFF
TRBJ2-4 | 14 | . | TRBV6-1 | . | TGTGCCAGCAAAGGAGGGACTCCCGAAAACATTCAGTACTTC | CASKGGTPENIQYF
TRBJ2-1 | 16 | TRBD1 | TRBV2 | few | TGTGCCAGCAGAGCGGGTATTGGGACAGGGATTGTCCTAAAGTTCTTC | CASRAGIGTGIVLKFF
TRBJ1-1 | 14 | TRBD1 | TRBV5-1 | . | TGCGCCAGCAGCTCTGGACAGGGTAATACTGAAGCTTTCTTT | CASSSGQGNTEAFF
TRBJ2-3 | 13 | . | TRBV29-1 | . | TGCAGCGGAACAGGTGGTGGCACAGATACGCAGTATTTT | CSGTGGGTDTQYF
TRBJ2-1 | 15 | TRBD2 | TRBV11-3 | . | TGTGCCAGCAGCTTGTCCGGGACTAGAAGGGGTGAGCAGTTCTTC | CASSLSGTRRGEQFF
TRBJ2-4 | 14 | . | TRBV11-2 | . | TGTGCCAGCCAGATGCAGGAAGCCAAAAACATTCAGTACTTC | CASQMQEAKNIQYF
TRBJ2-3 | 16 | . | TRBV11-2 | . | TGTGCCAGCAGCATAAAACAGGGAATTTCGACAGATACGCAGTATTTT | CASSIKQGISTDTQYF
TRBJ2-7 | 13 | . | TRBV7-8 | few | TGTGCCAGCAGCCCGGGGACCACCGACGAGCAGTACTTC | CASSPGTTDEQYF
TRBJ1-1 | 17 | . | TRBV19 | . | TGTGCCAGTAGTATAGGGACAGCCCAGGGGACCGGAGGTGAAGCTTTCTTT | CASSIGTAQGTGGEAFF